The next 9 T cell receptor beta chains were all read from a single sample in a study of blood T cell repertoires in COVID-19. Repertoires were generated with immunoSEQ multiplex PCR, while TCRdb's copy carries only in-frame clones and drops some. The sample holds approximately 93,000 clones, 88% seen once. The sample comprised peripheral blood. The receptors were sampled from a man aged 50-59 years with COVID-19, enrolled during active disease.

The genes are TRBV19 and TRBJ2-5; the D gene is possibly TRBD1 (7 bases). The germline V and J ends were trimmed by 5 bases and 5 bases, with 18 bases remaining between them. In germline, CDR1 is LNHDA, CDR2 SQIVND (reference sequence). This CDR3 comprises 15 residues. Here the CDR3 DNA reads TGTGCCAGTAGTCCCCCTCGGACAGGAGGGGAGACCCAGTACTTC. This translates into CASSPPRTGGETQYF.

Remarks on this clone: This same CDR3 is encoded by further DNA sequences in the sample. DNA for the CDR3: TGTGCCAGCAGCTTATCGGGGACAGGGGTCGAGCAGTACTTC. It encodes CASSLSGTGVEQYF. The V and J genes are TRBV7-9 and TRBJ2-7, with 10 bases lining up with TRBD1. CDR1 and CDR2 from the germline V gene are SEHNR and FQNEAQ (reference sequence). The ends lost 2 bases at V and 6 bases at J; junction bases unmatched: 4. There are 14 residues in the CDR3.

V and J are TRBV10-3 and TRBJ2-7; 10 bases align to TRBD2. V was clipped by 3 bases and J by 6 bases; unmatched bases: 2. CDR1 and CDR2 from the germline V gene are ENHRY and SYGVKD. CDR3 size: 13 residues. CDR3 in DNA: TGTGCCATCAGTGACAGCGGGGGGGGCGAGCAGTACTTC. Its translation is CAISDSGGGEQYF.

V usage is TRBV4-2 and J usage is TRBJ1-6; 8 bases are shared with TRBD1. CDR1 LGHNA and CDR2 YNFKEQ come from the germline V gene. The CDR3 is 16 residues long. V dropped 0 bases and J dropped 6; count of bases not matched to a gene: 4. The CDR3 spells CASSQERGTGNSPLHF. The CDR3 region has the DNA TGTGCCAGCAGCCAAGAAAGAGGGACAGGTAATTCACCCCTCCACTTT.

This clone appeared once. The chain carries TRBV10-3 and TRBJ2-5; 8 bases fit TRBD2. Trimming took 6 bases from V and 2 from J; bases not matched to a gene: 8. This CDR3 is built from 15 residues. Germline V gene data show CDR1 as ENHRY and CDR2 as SYGVKD. CDR3 sequence reads: CAIRTGLGPQETQYF. The DNA for the CDR3 is TGTGCCATCAGGACGGGACTAGGGCCTCAAGAGACCCAGTACTTC.

The rearrangement links TRBV5-1 to TRBJ2-7, with a tentative D call TRBD1 (5 bases). The CDR3 loop spans 15 amino acids. Germline values: CDR1 SGHRS, CDR2 YFSETQ. V was shortened by 0 bases and J by 1 base, with 11 bases between the two germline ends. CDR3 DNA sequence: TGCGCCAGCAGCTTGGGGCAGGGTTGGTCCTACGAGCAGTACTTC. Translated, it gives CASSLGQGWSYEQYF.

The gene calls are TRBV18 and TRBJ2-1; D ambiguous. This CDR3 is 15 amino acids long. Trimming removed 0 bases at V and 4 bases at J, with 10 bases between. Germline assignment: CDR1 KGHSH and CDR2 LQKENI. In DNA, the CDR3 is TGTGCCAGCTCACCACCGACCAGGCTGTACAATGAGCAGTTCTTC. It specifies CASSPPTRLYNEQFF.

The chain couples TRBV30 to TRBJ1-3; no clear D gene. The CDR3 runs 13 residues. With 2 bases removed from V and 8 bases from J, the gap between germline ends came to 13 bases. From germline, CDR1 is GTSNPN and CDR2 SVGIG (reference sequence). CDR3 in DNA: TGTGCCTGGAGTTTAACCTTAGGAGACACCATATATTTT. This codes for CAWSLTLGDTIYF.

The V gene is TRBV6-5, the J gene TRBJ2-7, with D tentatively TRBD1 (6 bases). Germline lookup yields CDR1 MNHEY and CDR2 SVGAGI. V was pared by 3 bases and J by 0 bases, with 15 bases between. The CDR3 consists of 16 residues. CDR3 nucleotide sequence: TGTGCCAGCAGTTATTCGCCGGTACAGGGCTCCTACGAGCAGTACTTC. This gives the protein CASSYSPVQGSYEQYF.